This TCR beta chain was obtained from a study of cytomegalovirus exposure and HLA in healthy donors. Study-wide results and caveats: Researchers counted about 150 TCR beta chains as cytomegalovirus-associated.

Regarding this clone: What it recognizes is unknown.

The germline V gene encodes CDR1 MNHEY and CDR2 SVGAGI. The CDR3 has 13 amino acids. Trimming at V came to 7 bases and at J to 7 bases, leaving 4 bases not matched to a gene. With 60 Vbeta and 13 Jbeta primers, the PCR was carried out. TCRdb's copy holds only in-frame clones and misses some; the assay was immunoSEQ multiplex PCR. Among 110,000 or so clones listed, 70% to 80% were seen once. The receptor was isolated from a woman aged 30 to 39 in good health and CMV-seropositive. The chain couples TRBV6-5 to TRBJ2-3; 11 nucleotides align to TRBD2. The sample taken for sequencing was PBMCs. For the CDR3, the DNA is TGTGCCAGCATGCCTAGCGGGGGGAATACGCAGTATTTT. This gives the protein CASMPSGGNTQYF.